Included here is one T cell receptor (beta chain) sequence, with context. Its antigen is not known. This entry belongs to a study of T cell responses to AZD1222 COVID-19 vaccine. Study conclusions and caveats: Repertoire sampling occurred only after the peak T cell response.

CDR1 MNHEY and CDR2 SVGAGI come from the germline V gene. The V end lost 6 bases, the J end lost 5 bases, and 11 bases lay between the germline ends. CDR3 length: 13 residues. Assay used: immunoSEQ multiplex PCR; TCRdb lists only in-frame clones, some missing. Of over 85,000 clones in the sample, more than 85% were seen once. This specimen was peripheral blood, taken on day 0 of AZD1222 vaccination. This rearrangement joins TRBV6-5 to TRBJ2-1, with D possibly matching TRBD2 (6 bases). The source is an adult in good health. CDR3 in amino acids: CASRGWGDNEQFF. The CDR3 nucleotides are TGTGCCAGCAGGGGCTGGGGGGACAATGAGCAGTTCTTC.